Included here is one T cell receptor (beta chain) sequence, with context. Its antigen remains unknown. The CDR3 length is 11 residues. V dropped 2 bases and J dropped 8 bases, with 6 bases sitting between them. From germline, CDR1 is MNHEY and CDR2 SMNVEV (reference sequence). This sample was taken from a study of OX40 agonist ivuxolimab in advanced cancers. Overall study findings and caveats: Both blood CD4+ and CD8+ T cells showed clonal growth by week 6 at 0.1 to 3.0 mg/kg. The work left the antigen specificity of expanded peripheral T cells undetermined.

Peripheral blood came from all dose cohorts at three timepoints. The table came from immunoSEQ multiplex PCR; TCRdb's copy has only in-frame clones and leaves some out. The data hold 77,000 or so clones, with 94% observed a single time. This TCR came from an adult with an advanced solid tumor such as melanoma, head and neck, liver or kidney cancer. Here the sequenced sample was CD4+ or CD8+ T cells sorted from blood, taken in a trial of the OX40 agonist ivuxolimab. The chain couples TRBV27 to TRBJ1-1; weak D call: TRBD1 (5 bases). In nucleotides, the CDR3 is TGTGCCAGCAGTTTAGGGGGAGAAGCTTTCTTT. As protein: CASSLGGEAFF.